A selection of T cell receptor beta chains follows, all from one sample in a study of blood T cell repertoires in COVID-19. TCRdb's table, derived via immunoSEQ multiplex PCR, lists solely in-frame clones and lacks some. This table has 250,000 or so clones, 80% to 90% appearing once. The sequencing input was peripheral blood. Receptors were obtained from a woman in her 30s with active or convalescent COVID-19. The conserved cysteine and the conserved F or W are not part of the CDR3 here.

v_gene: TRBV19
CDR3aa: ASSGHPANYGYT

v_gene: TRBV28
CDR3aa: ASSPGGEVYGYT

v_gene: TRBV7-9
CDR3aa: ASGAARNTEAF

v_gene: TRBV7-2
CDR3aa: ASSFPTGVGGNTIY

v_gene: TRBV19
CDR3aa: ASSSSGTRTGYT

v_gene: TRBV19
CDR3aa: ASRSGGSSNQPQH

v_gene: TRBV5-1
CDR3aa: ASSWTGTPAGNTIY

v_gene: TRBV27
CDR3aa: ASSLSGQGVAEAF

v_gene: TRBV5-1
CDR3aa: ASSRQANTGELF

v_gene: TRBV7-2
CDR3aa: ASSPQTGRPQH

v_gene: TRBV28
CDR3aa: ATTKGGLVSQPQH

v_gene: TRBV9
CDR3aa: ASSVEGAPHNEQF

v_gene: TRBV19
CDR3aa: ARKGGGSNEKLF

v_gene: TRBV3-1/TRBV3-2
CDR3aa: ASGVTYEQY

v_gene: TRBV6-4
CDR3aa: ASSDSAGYGYT

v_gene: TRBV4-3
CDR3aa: ASSLLTLTGYGYT

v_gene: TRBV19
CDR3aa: ASSTTTRDRDGYT

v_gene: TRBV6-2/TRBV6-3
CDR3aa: ASSYPRLAGTGEQY